The T cell receptor (beta chain) under discussion was sequenced for a study of T cells after yellow fever vaccination. Study-level background: Fractions of limited cellularity were prepared by means of SMART-Seq v4 Ultra Low Input. Study-level findings and limits: Contaminating bulk clonotypes could be abundant in FACS-sorted repertoires.

Worth noting for this clonotype: Its antigen is as yet unknown.

In germline, CDR1 is SGHAT, CDR2 FQNNGV. The CDR3 runs 17 residues. V lost 2 bases and J lost 6; bases outside the gene matches: 7. A process of 5'RACE template switching, which added a universal primer site and UMIs, was used to make TCR cDNA. TCRdb re-called the 5' RACE reads through MiXCR, storing one row per CDR3 protein. The sample lists roughly 120,000 distinct CDR3 sequences, about 7% seen once, with 2.5% to 3.5% in the top ten. The chain employs TRBV11-2 and TRBJ2-2; 12 bases match TRBD2. This clonotype was obtained from a man younger than 35 who received the YFV17D yellow fever vaccine. The input for sequencing was CD4+ T cells sorted from PBMCs, taken 45 days after the first yellow fever vaccination. The CDR3 DNA follows: TGTGCCAGCAGCTTAATCGTGCTAGCGGGGGGGGCCGGGGAGCTGTTTTTT. This codes for CASSLIVLAGGAGELFF.